The next 27 T cell receptor beta chains were all read from a single sample in a study of metastatic and nonmetastatic thyroid tumors. TCRdb reprocessed the PCR reads via MiXCR. In the table there are over 9,500 clones, 27% of which are singletons. Each patient went into thyroid surgery without having received any treatment. Sequencing was carried out using tumor tissue. Source of these receptors: a female donor with papillary thyroid cancer or a benign thyroid nodule (not recorded which). Some clones in this sample may be carry-over from other donors' samples.

This clone was seen once. V and J are TRBV30 and TRBJ2-4; TRBD2 aligns across 13 bases. TRBJ2-1 matches the DNA end more closely, so the J call is doubtful. Germline CDR1 is GTSNPN and CDR2 is SVGIG (reference sequence). This CDR3 is 16 amino acids long. CDR3: CAWSKSLAGGRSEQFF. In DNA form, the CDR3 reads TGTGCCTGGAGTAAGTCACTAGCGGGAGGGAGGAGTGAGCAGTTCTTC.

This clone was detected many times. The rearrangement joins TRBV6-1 to TRBJ1-1; D ambiguous. V was clipped by 6 bases and J by 1 base, with 9 bases between them. The germline gives CDR1 MNHNS, CDR2 SASEGT. The length of the CDR3 is 13 residues. CDR3 nucleotides: TGTGCCAGCAGCCCACCCACGAACACTGAAGCTTTCTTT. This translates into CASSPPTNTEAFF.

This rearrangement joins TRBV5-4 to TRBJ1-3; no clear D gene. CDR3 length: 17 amino acids. CDR1 SGHNT and CDR2 YYREEE come from the germline V gene (reference sequence). V dropped 1 base and J dropped 0 bases, with 14 bases sitting between them. Written as DNA, the CDR3 is TGTGCCAGCAGCTTGCCCCCCACCTACATCTCTGGAAACACCATATATTTT. Amino acids: CASSLPPTYISGNTIYF. Full variable domain (rest looked up from reference TRBV5-4 and TRBJ1-3): ETGVTQSPTHLIKTRGQQVTLRCSSQSGHNTVSWYQQALGQGPQFIFQYYREEENGRGNFPPRFSGLQFPNYSSELNVNALELDDSALYLCASSLPPTYISGNTIYFGEGSWLTVV.

V and J are TRBV7-2 and TRBJ2-2, with D hard to call. Germline V gene lookup returns CDR1 SGHTA and CDR2 FQGNSA. V lost 5 bases to trimming and J lost 6 bases, with 13 bases between them. This CDR3 spans 14 amino acids. CDR3 sequence: CASSRTSFAGELFF. The CDR3 nucleotides read TGTGCCAGCAGCCGGACCTCTTTTGCCGGGGAGCTGTTTTTT.

This clone appeared many times. The chain joins TRBV12-3 or TRBV12-4 to TRBJ2-1; D remains ambiguous. The CDR3 consists of 12 residues. V was cut by 1 base and J by 5 bases, with 3 bases left in between. The CDR3, as DNA: TGTGCCAGCAGTTTAGTAAACAATGAGCAGTTCTTC. Translated: CASSLVNNEQFF.

This sequence joins TRBV10-2 and TRBJ2-1; 12 bases are a match to TRBD2. The junction had 10 bases not matched to a gene; V was cut back by 8 bases and J by 8 bases. The CDR3 sequence is 15 residues long. Per germline, CDR1 WSHSY and CDR2 SAAADI. CDR3 residues: CASSSTSGSLDEQFF. The CDR3, as DNA: TGCGCCAGCTCGTCGACTAGCGGGAGTTTGGATGAGCAGTTCTTC.

This clone ranks as medium-sized (0.01 to 0.1%). The chain is built from TRBV7-2 and TRBJ1-3; 9 bases fit TRBD1. Per germline, CDR1 SGHTA and CDR2 FQGNSA. There are 17 residues in the CDR3. The ends lost 5 bases at V and 0 bases at J; junction bases unmatched: 8. For the CDR3, the DNA is TGTGCCAGCAGCGAACGACCGGGACAGGGCTCTGGAAACACCATATATTTT. It codes for CASSERPGQGSGNTIYF. The variable domain in full, completed from reference TRBV7-2 and TRBJ1-3, reads GAGVSQSPSNKVTEKGKDVELRCDPISGHTALYWYRQSLGQGLEFLIYFQGNSAPDKSGLPSDRFSAERTGGSVSTLTIQRTQQEDSAVYLCASSERPGQGSGNTIYFGEGSWLTVV.

This clone is medium-sized in the sample. The J gene is TRBJ1-1, the V gene TRBV5-1; perhaps TRBD1 as D (5 bases). CDR3 length equals 12 residues. Deletions cut 3 bases from V and 4 bases from J, with 7 bases between. CDR1 is SGHRS and CDR2 is YFSETQ in the germline V gene. The CDR3: CASSSGATEAFF. The DNA for the CDR3 is TGCGCCAGCAGCTCCGGGGCCACTGAAGCTTTCTTT.

The chain joins TRBV11-2 to TRBJ2-5; unclear D gene. Germline V gene data show CDR1 as SGHAT and CDR2 as FQNNGV. The CDR3 is 12 amino acids. Deletions cut 2 bases from V and 5 bases from J, with 6 bases between. CDR3 sequence reads: CASSLSSETQYF. The DNA for the CDR3 is TGTGCCAGCAGCTTAAGCAGTGAGACCCAGTACTTC.

The chain recombines TRBV30 with TRBJ1-5; TRBD1 matches at 9 bases. CDR1 and CDR2 (germline): GTSNPN, SVGIG (reference sequence). The CDR3 runs to 15 residues. V shed 5 bases and J 3 bases; nucleotides not matched to a gene: 8. CDR3 protein: CAWGVGQGNNQPQHF. CDR3 coding DNA: TGTGCCTGGGGAGTGGGACAGGGTAACAATCAGCCCCAGCATTTT.

The chain recombines TRBV27 with TRBJ2-7; 9 nucleotides agree with TRBD2. Germline assignment: CDR1 MNHEY and CDR2 SMNVEV (reference sequence). The CDR3 contains 16 residues. V dropped 6 bases and J dropped 7; count of bases not matched to a gene: 16. The DNA of the CDR3 is TGTGCCAGCAGCTCTCGGTATCTTAGCGGGAGAGTGGAGCAGTACTTC. Translated: CASSSRYLSGRVEQYF.

This clone was picked up many times. The chain has TRBV28 and TRBJ2-7, with a tentative D call TRBD2 (6 bases). CDR3 length: 16 amino acids. The V gene's germline CDR1 is MDHEN and CDR2 SYDVKM. Between the trimmed V and J ends, which lost 6 bases and 0 bases, there was a span of 18 bases. The CDR3 DNA follows: TGTGCCAGCAGCCCGGGGGTTGGCCGGAGCTCCTACGAGCAGTACGTC. It specifies CASSPGVGRSSYEQYV.

With regard to this clone: The junction does not match germline at one end; this may be a read error. J is TRBJ2-2 and V is TRBV30; 10 nucleotides line up with TRBD1. The CDR3 runs 14 residues. The germline CDR1 and CDR2 sequences are GTSNPN and SVGIG (reference sequence). In nucleotides, the CDR3 is TGTGCCTGGAACCGGGACAGGGGAAATCGGGGAGCTGTTTTT. Protein: CAWNRDRGNRGAVF.

The chain couples TRBV5-5 to TRBJ2-7; 9 nucleotides line up with TRBD1. Per the germline V gene, CDR1 is SGHKS and CDR2 is YYEKEE (reference sequence). J gave up 6 bases and V 1 base, and 8 bases lay outside the gene matches. The CDR3 contains 15 residues. CDR3 amino acids: CASSLSDRGTVEQYF. CDR3 nucleotides: TGTGCCAGCAGCTTGTCTGACAGGGGGACGGTCGAGCAGTACTTC. Based on the CDR3 plus reference TRBV5-5 and TRBJ2-7, the full variable domain is DAGVTQSPTHLIKTRGQQVTLRCSPISGHKSVSWYQQVLGQGPQFIFQYYEKEERGRGNFPDRFSARQFPNYSSELNVNALLLGDSALYLCASSLSDRGTVEQYFGPGTRLTVT.

This clone was detected a few times. The J gene is TRBJ2-7, the V gene TRBV6-1; D is uncertain. This CDR3 spans 12 amino acids. V was trimmed by 3 bases and J by 3 bases, leaving 6 bases between them. Germline V lookup: CDR1 MNHNS, CDR2 SASEGT. The CDR3: CASSEAHYEQYF. In DNA form, the CDR3 reads TGTGCCAGCAGTGAGGCCCACTACGAGCAGTACTTC.

This clone was seen repeatedly, ten times or more. Germline and junction disagree at one end, which may indicate a read error. The genes are TRBV7-7 and TRBJ2-5; TRBD1 is a possible D gene (6 bases). The germline V gene encodes CDR1 SSHAT and CDR2 FNYEAQ (reference sequence). This CDR3 has 14 amino acids. The CDR3 DNA reads TGTGCTAGCAGCTTTTTACAGGGTGGAGAGACCCAGTACTTC. Translating it yields CASSFLQGGETQYF.

This clone was observed many times. V is TRBV5-4 and J is TRBJ2-2, with TRBD2 matching over 7 bases. The CDR3 consists of 17 residues. V shed 2 bases and J 1 base; nucleotides not matched to a gene: 8. Germline V gene data show CDR1 as SGHNT and CDR2 as YYREEE (reference sequence). This CDR3 reads CASSLEGASGNTGELFF. CDR3 nucleotides: TGTGCCAGCAGCTTAGAAGGGGCTAGCGGGAACACCGGGGAGCTGTTTTTT.

A word on this clone: This may be a read error: a much more frequent sequence differs by one nucleotide. This sample also contains other DNA sequences that code for the same CDR3. This rearrangement joins TRBV28 to TRBJ2-5, with TRBD2 matching 8 bases. Germline CDR1 and CDR2: MDHEN and SYDVKM. V shed 8 bases and J 5 bases; nucleotides not matched to a gene: 7. This CDR3 comprises 13 residues. As DNA, the CDR3 is TGTGCCAGCTGGCGTCTAGCGGGTGAGACCCAGTACTTC. It encodes CASWRLAGETQYF.

This clone was counted at least ten times. The rearrangement links TRBV5-1 to TRBJ2-3; the match to TRBD2 covers 12 bases. The V gene's germline CDR1 is SGHRS and CDR2 YFSETQ. The CDR3 covers 16 residues. J was trimmed by 2 bases and V by 1 base; bases with no gene match: 2. CDR3 in amino acids: CASSLRTSGITDTQYF. The CDR3 region has the DNA TGCGCCAGCAGCTTGCGGACTAGCGGGATCACAGATACGCAGTATTTT. Full variable domain (outside the CDR3, taken from reference TRBV5-1 and TRBJ2-3): KAGVTQTPRYLIKTRGQQVTLSCSPISGHRSVSWYQQTPGQGLQFLFEYFSETQRNKGNFPGRFSGRQFSNSRSEMNVSTLELGDSALYLCASSLRTSGITDTQYFGPGTRLTVL.

This clone has a count of ten or more. The rearrangement joins TRBV20-1 to TRBJ2-3, with 7 bases identical to TRBD2. Germline CDR1 reads DFQATT; CDR2 reads SNEGSKA (reference sequence). V shed 5 bases, J shed 3 bases, and the junction held 8 bases outside the gene matches. The CDR3 is 14 residues long. In DNA, the CDR3 is TGCAGTGCTGGCCGACTAGCAGGGACAGATACGCAGTATTTT. The encoded protein is CSAGRLAGTDTQYF.

This chain uses TRBV20-1 with TRBJ2-5; D gene uncertain. The CDR3 extends over 13 amino acids. The germline V gene encodes CDR1 DFQATT and CDR2 SNEGSKA (reference sequence). Trimming cost V 2 bases and J 4 bases, with 11 bases left between them. The CDR3 coding sequence is TGCAGTGCTAGAAAGGCAGGCCCAGAGACCCAGTACTTC. Translating gives CSARKAGPETQYF.

This clone was seen more than once but under ten times. The chain carries TRBV15 and TRBJ2-1, with 8 bases aligning to TRBD2. The CDR3 loop spans 16 amino acids. Trimming took 1 base from V and 1 from J; bases not matched to a gene: 3. Germline V gene sequence: CDR1 LNHNV, CDR2 YYDKDF (reference sequence). The CDR3 is CATSRGREGSYNEQFF. The CDR3 coding sequence is TGTGCCACCAGCAGAGGTCGGGAGGGTTCCTACAATGAGCAGTTCTTC.

This clone was found many times. V and J are TRBV12-3 or TRBV12-4 and TRBJ2-1; 9 bases fit TRBD1. This CDR3 has 15 residues. V lost 5 bases, J lost 2 bases, and 4 bases stayed unmatched. The CDR3 loop is CASSLGTGTYNEQFF. CDR3 nucleotide sequence: TGTGCCAGCAGTCTAGGGACAGGGACCTACAATGAGCAGTTCTTC.

This chain connects TRBV30 to TRBJ2-3; possibly TRBD2 for D (5 bases). CDR3 length: 11 amino acids. Deletions cut 8 bases from V and 4 bases from J, with 10 bases between. Per the germline V gene, CDR1 is GTSNPN and CDR2 is SVGIG (reference sequence). CDR3 sequence reads: CALSRADTQYF. The CDR3 DNA follows: TGTGCCCTATCGAGGGCAGATACGCAGTATTTT.

This clone has ten or more counts. The chain recombines TRBV7-8 with TRBJ1-1; D gene unclear. This CDR3 has 12 residues. V shed 5 bases and J shed 3 bases, with 7 bases lying between them. Germline loops: CDR1 SGHVS, CDR2 FQNEAQ. This CDR3 is CASSPRYTEAFF. CDR3 DNA sequence: TGTGCCAGCAGCCCACGTTACACTGAAGCTTTCTTT. Combining the CDR3 with reference TRBV7-8 and TRBJ1-1 gives the whole variable domain GAGVSQSPRYKVAKRGQDVALRCDPISGHVSLFWYQQALGQGPEFLTYFQNEAQLDKSGLPSDRFFAERPEGSVSTLKIQRTQQEDSAVYLCASSPRYTEAFFGQGTRLTVV.

The V gene is TRBV13, the J gene TRBJ2-1, with TRBD2 matching 9 bases. This CDR3 contains 16 residues. CDR1 and CDR2 (germline): PRHDT, FYEKMQ (reference sequence). Trimming cost V 3 bases and J 3 bases; bases outside gene matches: 6. This chain's CDR3 is CASSFEAGGLYNEQFF. CDR3 coding DNA: TGTGCCAGCAGCTTTGAAGCGGGAGGTCTCTACAATGAGCAGTTCTTC.

By frequency in the sample, this clone is large. CDR3 amino acids: CASSVEGTSGSLSYNEQFF. Written as DNA, the CDR3 is TGTGCCAGCAGCGTAGAAGGGACTAGCGGGAGTCTCTCCTACAATGAGCAGTTCTTC. The chain links TRBV9 to TRBJ2-1, with TRBD2 matching over 14 bases. V shed 0 bases, J shed 0 bases, and the junction held 5 bases outside the gene matches. The CDR3 has 19 residues. From germline, CDR1 is SGDLS and CDR2 YYNGEE.